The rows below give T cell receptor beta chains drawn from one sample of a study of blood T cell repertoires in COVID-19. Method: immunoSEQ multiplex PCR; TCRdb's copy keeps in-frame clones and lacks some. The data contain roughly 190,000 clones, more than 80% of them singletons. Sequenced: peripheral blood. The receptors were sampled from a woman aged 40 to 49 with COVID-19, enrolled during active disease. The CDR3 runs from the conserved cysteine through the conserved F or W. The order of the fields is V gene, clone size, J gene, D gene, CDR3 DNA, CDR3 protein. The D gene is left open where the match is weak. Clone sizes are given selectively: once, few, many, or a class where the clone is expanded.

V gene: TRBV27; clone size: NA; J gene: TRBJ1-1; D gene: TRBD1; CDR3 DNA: TGTGCCAGCAGTCCCGCGGGACAGATTGGGGGGAACACTGAAGCTTTCTTT; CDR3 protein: CASSPAGQIGGNTEAFF
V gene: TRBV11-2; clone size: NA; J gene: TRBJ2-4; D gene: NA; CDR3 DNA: TGTGCCAGCAGCTTCGGAGATAGGGCCAAAAACATTCAGTACTTC; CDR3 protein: CASSFGDRAKNIQYF
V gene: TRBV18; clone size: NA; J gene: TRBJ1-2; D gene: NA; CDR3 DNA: TGTGCCAGCTCACCACAGGGGACTAACTATGGCTACACCTTC; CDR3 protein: CASSPQGTNYGYTF
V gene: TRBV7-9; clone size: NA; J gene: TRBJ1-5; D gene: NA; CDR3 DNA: TGTGCCAGCAGCCCAGAACAGCCGTCTATAAGCAATCAGCCCCAGCATTTT; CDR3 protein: CASSPEQPSISNQPQHF
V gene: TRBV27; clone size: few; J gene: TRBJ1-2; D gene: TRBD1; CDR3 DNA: TGTGCCAGCAGTTCCCCTTCCACAGGGGGCGCTGAAAAAGGCTACACCTTC; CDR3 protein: CASSSPSTGGAEKGYTF
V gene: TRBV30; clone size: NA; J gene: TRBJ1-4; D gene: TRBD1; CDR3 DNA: TGTGCCTGGAGTGTAGGGGGACAGATTAATGAAAAACTGTTTTTT; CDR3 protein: CAWSVGGQINEKLFF
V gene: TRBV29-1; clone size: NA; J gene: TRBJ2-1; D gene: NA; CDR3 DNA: TGCAGCGTTGATGGACAGATCAATGAGCAGTTCTTC; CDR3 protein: CSVDGQINEQFF
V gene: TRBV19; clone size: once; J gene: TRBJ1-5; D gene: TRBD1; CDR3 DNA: TGTGCCAGTAGTAGGCTAGACAGGGGAAGCAATCAGCCCCAGCATTTT; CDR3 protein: CASSRLDRGSNQPQHF
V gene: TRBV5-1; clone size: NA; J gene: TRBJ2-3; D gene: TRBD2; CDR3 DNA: TGCGCCAGCAGCTTTACTAGCGGGGGAAGCACAGATACGCAGTATTTT; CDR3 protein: CASSFTSGGSTDTQYF
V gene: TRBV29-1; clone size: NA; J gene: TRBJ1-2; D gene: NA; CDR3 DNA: TGCAGCGTTGCACAGCTCTATAACTATGGCTACACCTTC; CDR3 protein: CSVAQLYNYGYTF
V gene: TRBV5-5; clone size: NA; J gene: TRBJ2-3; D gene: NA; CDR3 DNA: TGTGCCAGCCGGGGAATTGCAGATACGCAGTATTTT; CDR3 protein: CASRGIADTQYF
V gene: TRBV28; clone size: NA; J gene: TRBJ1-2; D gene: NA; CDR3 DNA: TGTGCCAGCAGCCTACAGGGTGGCTATGGCTACACCTTC; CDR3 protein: CASSLQGGYGYTF
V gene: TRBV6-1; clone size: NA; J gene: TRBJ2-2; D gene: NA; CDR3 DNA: TGTGCCAGCAGTGAAGGAAGAGAGGCAACCCACACCGGGGAGCTGTTTTTT; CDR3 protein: CASSEGREATHTGELFF
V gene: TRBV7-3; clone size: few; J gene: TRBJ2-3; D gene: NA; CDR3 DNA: TGTGCCAGCAGCTTATCTGGAGGCACAGATACGCAGTATTTT; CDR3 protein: CASSLSGGTDTQYF
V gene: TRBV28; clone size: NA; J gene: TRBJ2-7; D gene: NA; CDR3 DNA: TGTGCCAGCAGTTTCCACCTTCAGGAGCGGACTACCTACGAGCAGTACTTC; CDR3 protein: CASSFHLQERTTYEQYF
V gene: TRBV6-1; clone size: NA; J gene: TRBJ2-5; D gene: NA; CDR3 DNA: TGTGCCAGCAGGATAAGACAGTCCGGTCTGGAGACCCAGTACTTC; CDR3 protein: CASRIRQSGLETQYF
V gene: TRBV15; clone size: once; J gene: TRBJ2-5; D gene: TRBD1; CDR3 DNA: TGTGCCACCAGCACCCGGACAGGGCGGGAGACCCAGTACTTC; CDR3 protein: CATSTRTGRETQYF
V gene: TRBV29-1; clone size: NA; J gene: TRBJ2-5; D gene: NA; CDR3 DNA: TGCAGCGTTTTTAGAAAGACCCAGTACTTC; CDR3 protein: CSVFRKTQYF
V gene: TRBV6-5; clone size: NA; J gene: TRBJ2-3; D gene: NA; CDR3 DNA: TGTGCCAGCAGTTACTTTCCAGGGGGCACAGATACGCAGTATTTT; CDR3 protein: CASSYFPGGTDTQYF
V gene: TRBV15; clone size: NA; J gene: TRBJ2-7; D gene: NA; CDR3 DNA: TGTGCCACCAGCAGAGATCTTTACGAGCAGTACTTC; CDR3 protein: CATSRDLYEQYF
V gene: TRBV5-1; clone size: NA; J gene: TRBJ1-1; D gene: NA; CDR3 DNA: TGCGCCAGCAGCTTTCGGGGGATGGGAACTGAAGCTTTCTTT; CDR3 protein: CASSFRGMGTEAFF
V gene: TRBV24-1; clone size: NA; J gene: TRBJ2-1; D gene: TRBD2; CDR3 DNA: TGTGCCACCAGTGATCCCTTAGGCGGGAGCTATAGTAATGAGCAGTTCTTC; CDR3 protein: CATSDPLGGSYSNEQFF
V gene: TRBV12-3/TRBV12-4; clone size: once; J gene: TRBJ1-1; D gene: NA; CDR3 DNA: TGTGCCAGCAGTTTGACAGGGAACACTGAAGCTTTCTTT; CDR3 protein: CASSLTGNTEAFF
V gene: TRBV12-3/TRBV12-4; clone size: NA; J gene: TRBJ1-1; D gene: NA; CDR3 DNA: TGTGCCAGCAGTTTCCAGTTGAACACTGAAGCTTTCTTT; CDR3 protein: CASSFQLNTEAFF
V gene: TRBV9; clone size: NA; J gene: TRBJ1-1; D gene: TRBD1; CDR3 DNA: TGTGCCAGCAGCGTAGGAGGGGGCGACACTGAAGCTTTCTTT; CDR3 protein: CASSVGGGDTEAFF
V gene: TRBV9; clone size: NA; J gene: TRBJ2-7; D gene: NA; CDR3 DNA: TGTGCCAGCAGCGTTAGGGGAACCTCCTACGAGCAGTACTTC; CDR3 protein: CASSVRGTSYEQYF
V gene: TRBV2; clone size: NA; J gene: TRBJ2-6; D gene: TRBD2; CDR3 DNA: TGTGCCAGCACCGCGGGGGGAACTGGGGCCAACGTCCTGACTTTC; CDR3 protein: CASTAGGTGANVLTF
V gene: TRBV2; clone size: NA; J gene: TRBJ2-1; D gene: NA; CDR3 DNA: TGTGCCAGCAGCGAACTAGCCTCCTACAATGAGCAGTTCTTC; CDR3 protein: CASSELASYNEQFF
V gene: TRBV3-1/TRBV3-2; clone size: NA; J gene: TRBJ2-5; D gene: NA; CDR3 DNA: TGTGCCAGCAGCCAATTCGGGACCCAGTACTTC; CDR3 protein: CASSQFGTQYF
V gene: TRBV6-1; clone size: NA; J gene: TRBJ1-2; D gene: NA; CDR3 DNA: TGTGCCAGCAGTGAATCCAGGCGGGGGGTCGGTGGCTACACCTTC; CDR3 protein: CASSESRRGVGGYTF
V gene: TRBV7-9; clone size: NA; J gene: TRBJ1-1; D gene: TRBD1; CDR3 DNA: TGTGCCAGCAGCTCGTACAGGGGGATAAGGGCTGAAGCTTTCTTT; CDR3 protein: CASSSYRGIRAEAFF
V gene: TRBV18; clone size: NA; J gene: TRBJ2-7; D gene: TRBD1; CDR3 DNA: TGTGCCAGCTCACCAAGAACTCCGGGACAGGGTTCCTACGAGCAGTACTTC; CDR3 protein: CASSPRTPGQGSYEQYF
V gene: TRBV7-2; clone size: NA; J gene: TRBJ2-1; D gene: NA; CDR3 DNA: TGTGCCAGCAGCTTAGATGGCCCGACAGATTTATACAATGAGCAGTTCTTC; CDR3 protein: CASSLDGPTDLYNEQFF
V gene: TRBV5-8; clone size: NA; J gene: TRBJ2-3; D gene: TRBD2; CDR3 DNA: TGTGCCAGCAGCCTGGGACTAGCGGGAGAAGATACGCAGTATTTT; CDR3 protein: CASSLGLAGEDTQYF
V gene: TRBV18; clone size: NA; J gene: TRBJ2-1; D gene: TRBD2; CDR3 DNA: TGTGCCAGCTCACCAGGCGGGAGTCCGTTGAATGAGCAGTTCTTC; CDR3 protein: CASSPGGSPLNEQFF